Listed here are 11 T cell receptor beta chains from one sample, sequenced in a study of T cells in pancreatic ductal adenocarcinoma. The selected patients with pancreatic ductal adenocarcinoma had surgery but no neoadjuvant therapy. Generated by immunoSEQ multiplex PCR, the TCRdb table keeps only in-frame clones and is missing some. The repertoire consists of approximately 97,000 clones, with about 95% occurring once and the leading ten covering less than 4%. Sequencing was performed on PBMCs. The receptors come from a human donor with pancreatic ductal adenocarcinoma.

CDR3 protein: CASSGLAGGTGELFF. In nucleotides, the CDR3 is TGTGCCAGTAGTGGACTAGCGGGAGGGACCGGGGAGCTGTTTTTT. The rearrangement joins TRBV19 to TRBJ2-2; the match to TRBD2 covers 15 bases. CDR1 and CDR2 (germline): LNHDA, SQIVND (reference sequence). J gave up 5 bases and V 5 bases, and 0 bases lay outside the gene matches. The CDR3 runs to 15 residues.

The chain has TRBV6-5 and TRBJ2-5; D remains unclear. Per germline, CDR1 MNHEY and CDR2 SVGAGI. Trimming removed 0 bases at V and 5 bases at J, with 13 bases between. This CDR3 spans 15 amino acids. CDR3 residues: CASSYSLRGWETQYF. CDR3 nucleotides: TGTGCCAGCAGTTACTCGCTCCGAGGCTGGGAGACCCAGTACTTC.

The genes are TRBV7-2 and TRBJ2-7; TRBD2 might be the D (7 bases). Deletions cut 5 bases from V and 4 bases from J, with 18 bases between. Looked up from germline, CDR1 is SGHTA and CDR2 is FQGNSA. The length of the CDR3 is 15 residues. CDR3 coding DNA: TGTGCCAGCAGCAGGGGGGGGACGGATCTATACGAGCAGTACTTC. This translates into CASSRGGTDLYEQYF.

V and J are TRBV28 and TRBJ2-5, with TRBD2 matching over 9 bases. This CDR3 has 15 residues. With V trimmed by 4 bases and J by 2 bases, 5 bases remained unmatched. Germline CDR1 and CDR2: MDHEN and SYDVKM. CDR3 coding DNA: TGTGCCAGCAGTTCGCTAGCGGGGATACAAGAGACCCAGTACTTC. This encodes CASSSLAGIQETQYF.

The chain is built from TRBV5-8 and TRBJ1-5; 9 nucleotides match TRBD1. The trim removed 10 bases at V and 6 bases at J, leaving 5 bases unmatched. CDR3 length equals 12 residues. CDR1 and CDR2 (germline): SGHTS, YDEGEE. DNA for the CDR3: TGTGCCGGGGACAGGGCCGGTCAGCCCCAGCATTTT. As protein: CAGDRAGQPQHF.

The CDR3 DNA is TGTGCCAGCAGCGTAAACCCCGGACTAGCGGGAAAGGATACGCAGTATTTT. This sequence encodes CASSVNPGLAGKDTQYF. The chain combines TRBV9 with TRBJ2-3; 12 bases are shared with TRBD2. This CDR3 is built from 17 residues. Germline V gene data show CDR1 as SGDLS and CDR2 as YYNGEE. V was pared by 1 base and J by 6 bases, with 9 bases of the junction left unmatched.

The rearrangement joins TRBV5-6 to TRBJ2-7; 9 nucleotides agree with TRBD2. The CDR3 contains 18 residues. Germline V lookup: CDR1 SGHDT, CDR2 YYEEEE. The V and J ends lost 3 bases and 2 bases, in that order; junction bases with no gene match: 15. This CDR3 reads CASSSATSPGLAPYEQYF. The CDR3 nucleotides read TGTGCCAGCAGCTCGGCTACGTCCCCGGGACTAGCTCCCTACGAGCAGTACTTC.

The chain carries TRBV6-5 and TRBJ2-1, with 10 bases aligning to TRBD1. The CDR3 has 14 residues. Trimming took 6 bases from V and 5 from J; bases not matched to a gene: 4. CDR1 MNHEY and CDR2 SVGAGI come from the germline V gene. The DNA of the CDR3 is TGTGCCAGCAGGACAGGGGGCCGCCACAATGAGCAGTTCTTC. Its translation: CASRTGGRHNEQFF.

CDR3 amino acids: CASSQGLAGGGEQFF. CDR3 coding DNA: TGCGCCAGCAGCCAGGGACTAGCGGGAGGCGGGGAGCAGTTCTTC. The chain joins TRBV5-1 to TRBJ2-1; TRBD2 agrees at 15 bases. With V trimmed by 4 bases and J by 10 bases, 6 bases remained unmatched. The V gene's germline CDR1 is SGHRS and CDR2 YFSETQ. There are 15 residues in the CDR3.

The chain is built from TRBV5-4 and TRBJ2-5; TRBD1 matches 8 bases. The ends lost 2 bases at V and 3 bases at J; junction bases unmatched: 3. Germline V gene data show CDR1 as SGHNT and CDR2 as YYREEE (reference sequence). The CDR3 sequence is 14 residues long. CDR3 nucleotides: TGTGCCAGCAGCTTTCAGGGGGCGGAAGAGACCCAGTACTTC. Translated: CASSFQGAEETQYF.

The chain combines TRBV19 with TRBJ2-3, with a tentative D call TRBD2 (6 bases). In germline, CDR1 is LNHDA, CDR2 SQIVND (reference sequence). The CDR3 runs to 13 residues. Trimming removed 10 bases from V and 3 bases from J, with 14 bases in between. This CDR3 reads CATSGGRTDTQYF. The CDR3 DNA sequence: TGTGCCACCTCCGGGGGTCGGACAGATACGCAGTATTTT.